This entry features one T cell receptor (beta chain) sequence. This table comes from immunoSEQ multiplex PCR, and its TCRdb copy is limited to in-frame clones, with some not included. The sample yields 220,000 or so clones, 84% seen once. The CDR3 runs to 15 residues. The germline V gene has CDR1 MDHEN and CDR2 SYDVKM. V lost 3 bases to trimming and J lost 6 bases, with 14 bases between them. Individuals aged about 18 to 89 years were recruited from 24 US areas. The sample originates from a study of blood T cell repertoires in COVID-19. The rearrangement joins TRBV28 to TRBJ1-4; TRBD1 might be the D (6 bases). This TCR was sampled from a woman between 40 and 55 years old who had recovered from COVID-19. The source material was PBMCs or T cells enriched from blood (not recorded which). CDR3 bases: TGTGCCAGCAGTTTTCTCGGGGGGCGAGATGAAAAACTGTTTTTT. Amino acid sequence: CASSFLGGRDEKLFF.